A single sample gave rise to the 31 T cell receptor beta chains below, sequenced in a study of blood T cells in healthy people across ages. Primers used in a second PCR of about 6 to 11 cycles were a sample-barcoded 5' primer and a J-beta primer mix. Each CDR3 protein is one row after TCRdb ran MiXCR on the 5' RACE reads. The sample contains 660,000 or so distinct CDR3 sequences, approximately 59% of which appear only once. The sequencing sample was made of blood. The receptors come from a man between 60 and 70 years old in good health.

The chain couples TRBV20-1 to TRBJ1-2, with a tentative D call TRBD1 (6 bases). Germline values: CDR1 DFQATT, CDR2 SNEGSKA (reference sequence). The CDR3 length is 15 residues. Trimming took off 0 bases at V and 1 base at J, with 12 bases between the two ends. The CDR3 region is CSARDPGGLNYGYTF. DNA of the CDR3: TGCAGTGCTAGAGATCCCGGGGGCCTTAACTATGGCTACACCTTC.

The chain is built from TRBV9 and TRBJ1-5, with D hard to call. The V and J ends lost 4 bases and 2 bases respectively, with 10 bases between them. CDR3 length: 14 amino acids. The germline V gene has CDR1 SGDLS and CDR2 YYNGEE. In DNA form, the CDR3 reads TGTGCCAGCAGCCCCGCTGGAGGCAATCAGCCCCAGCATTTT. Its translation: CASSPAGGNQPQHF. Together with reference TRBV9 and TRBJ1-5, the CDR3 gives the full variable domain: DSGVTQTPKHLITATGQRVTLRCSPRSGDLSVYWYQQSLDQGLQFLIQYYNGEERAKGNILERFSAQQFPDLHSELNLSSLELGDSALYFCASSPAGGNQPQHFGDGTRLSIL.

This chain uses TRBV9 with TRBJ2-1; possibly TRBD1 or TRBD2 for D (5 bases each). The CDR3 loop spans 12 amino acids. The germline V gene has CDR1 SGDLS and CDR2 YYNGEE. Between the trimmed V and J ends, which lost 7 bases and 6 bases, there was a span of 11 bases. DNA of the CDR3: TGTGCCAGCGCACTGGGGGTCAATGAGCAGTTCTTC. Amino acid sequence: CASALGVNEQFF.

The chain recombines TRBV2 with TRBJ1-5; D unclear. V lost 7 bases, J lost 4 bases, and 14 bases lay in between. CDR3 length equals 14 residues. Germline assignment: CDR1 SNHLY and CDR2 FYNNEI. DNA for the CDR3: TGTGCCAGCAATACAGTGAACTCGAATCAGCCCCAGCATTTT. Its translation: CASNTVNSNQPQHF.

The chain carries TRBV28 and TRBJ1-5; D is undetermined. Per germline, CDR1 MDHEN and CDR2 SYDVKM. The CDR3 length is 14 residues. The ends were cut back, 1 base at V and 7 bases at J, with 11 bases in the middle. The CDR3 is CASSLSGVEQPQHF. The CDR3, as DNA: TGTGCCAGCAGTTTATCCGGGGTCGAGCAGCCCCAGCATTTT.

The chain employs TRBV18 and TRBJ2-5, with D perhaps TRBD2 (6 bases). Germline loops: CDR1 KGHSH, CDR2 LQKENI. Trimming stripped 3 bases from V and 0 bases from J, with 11 bases between. The CDR3 is made up of 15 amino acids. CDR3 coding DNA: TGTGCCAGCTCACCTACCCGGGGGAACCAAGAGACCCAGTACTTC. Residues: CASSPTRGNQETQYF.

This clonotype was seen at least ten times. This chain uses TRBV2 with TRBJ2-7, with D unclear. Germline V gene lookup returns CDR1 SNHLY and CDR2 FYNNEI. This CDR3 contains 12 residues. Trimming left V 4 bases short and J 5 bases short, with 9 bases between. The CDR3 DNA follows: TGTGCCAGCAGTGTTGATCGGAACGAGCAGTACTTC. This translates into CASSVDRNEQYF.

The chain recombines TRBV2 with TRBJ1-5, with D unclear. Germline loops: CDR1 SNHLY, CDR2 FYNNEI. The CDR3 runs 14 residues. Trimming cost V 4 bases and J 4 bases, with 11 bases left between them. CDR3: CASSAELGNQPQHF. Written as DNA, the CDR3 is TGTGCCAGCAGTGCTGAATTGGGAAATCAGCCCCAGCATTTT.

This clonotype appeared a few times. The genes are TRBV7-2 and TRBJ2-1, with no clear D. V was pared by 5 bases and J by 7 bases, with 21 bases between. CDR1 and CDR2 (germline): SGHTA, FQGNSA. The CDR3 extends over 16 amino acids. Here the CDR3 DNA reads TGTGCCAGCAGCGCCGGACCCGAGTATAGCAGAAATGAGCAGTTCTTC. This codes for CASSAGPEYSRNEQFF.

This clonotype occurred once. The chain carries TRBV27 and TRBJ2-7; a possible D gene is TRBD2 (5 bases). The CDR3 has 16 residues. Germline V gives CDR1 MNHEY, CDR2 SMNVEV (reference sequence). V was clipped by 2 bases and J by 2 bases, with 16 bases between them. CDR3 nucleotide sequence: TGTGCCAGCAGTTTACGGATGGCGGGTGGGCCCTACGAGCAGTACTTC. Protein product: CASSLRMAGGPYEQYF.

The chain recombines TRBV3-1 with TRBJ2-4, with D perhaps matching TRBD1 or TRBD2 (5 bases each). Between the trimmed V and J ends, which lost 2 bases and 7 bases, there was a span of 15 bases. This CDR3 region has 15 residues. Germline V gene sequence: CDR1 LGHDT, CDR2 YNNKEL (reference sequence). CDR3 residues: CASSQWSAGSNIQYF. CDR3 nucleotides: TGTGCCAGCAGCCAATGGTCCGCAGGGAGTAACATTCAGTACTTC. The complete variable domain, with remaining parts taken from reference TRBV3-1 and TRBJ2-4, reads DTAVSQTPKYLVTQMGNDKSIKCEQNLGHDTMYWYKQDSKKFLKIMFSYNNKELIINETVPNRFSPKSPDKAHLNLHINSLELGDSAVYFCASSQWSAGSNIQYFGAGTRLSVL.

Written as DNA, the CDR3 is TGTGCCAGCAGTACGCGGGACAGGGGTAATTCACCCCTCCACTTT. This codes for CASSTRDRGNSPLHF. The genes are TRBV12-3 or TRBV12-4 and TRBJ1-6; 10 bases match TRBD1. This CDR3 is built from 15 residues. V was pared by 5 bases and J by 6 bases, with 4 bases of the junction left unmatched.

This clonotype was recorded many times. V gene TRBV27 combines with J gene TRBJ2-2; no definite D call. The CDR3 covers 13 residues. Germline V gives CDR1 MNHEY, CDR2 SMNVEV (reference sequence). Trimming cost V 3 bases and J 6 bases, with 8 bases left between them. CDR3 coding DNA: TGTGCCAGCAGTTTTACGCTAGCCGGGGAGCTGTTTTTT. This translates into CASSFTLAGELFF.

The chain joins TRBV6-6 to TRBJ1-2; D is perhaps TRBD1 (5 bases). Trimming left V 2 bases short and J 4 bases short, with 8 bases between. In germline, CDR1 is MNHNY, CDR2 SVGAGI (reference sequence). The CDR3 is 13 residues long. The chain's CDR3 is CASSYDRPYGYTF. The DNA for the CDR3 is TGTGCCAGCAGTTACGACAGACCCTATGGCTACACCTTC.

Comment on this clonotype: A junction boundary mismatches the germline segment, possibly from a read error. This rearrangement joins TRBV27 to TRBJ1-5; 8 nucleotides agree with TRBD1. Germline CDR1 reads MNHEY; CDR2 reads SMNVEV (reference sequence). The CDR3 has 17 residues. The CDR3 region is CASSFPGQVNSNRPQHF. In nucleotides, the CDR3 is TGTGCCAGCAGTTTTCCGGGACAGGTGAATAGCAATCGGCCCCAGCATTTT.

The chain employs TRBV7-2 and TRBJ2-3; 9 bases agree with TRBD2. This CDR3 has 16 amino acids. The germline CDR1 and CDR2 sequences are SGHTA and FQGNSA. J was trimmed by 3 bases and V by 1 base; bases with no gene match: 5. CDR3 in DNA: TGTGCCAGCAGCTTAGGGGGCGGGGGGGGGACAGATACGCAGTATTTT. Translation: CASSLGGGGGTDTQYF. The whole variable domain, remainder taken from reference TRBV7-2 and TRBJ2-3, is GAGVSQSPSNKVTEKGKDVELRCDPISGHTALYWYRQSLGQGLEFLIYFQGNSAPDKSGLPSDRFSAERTGGSVSTLTIQRTQQEDSAVYLCASSLGGGGGTDTQYFGPGTRLTVL.

The chain uses TRBV28 and TRBJ2-6; D remains ambiguous. Trimming shortened V by 6 bases and J by 2 bases, and 14 bases separated the two germline ends. CDR1 is MDHEN, CDR2 SYDVKM, per germline. The CDR3 consists of 16 residues. Here the CDR3 reads CASSIPVGTGANVLTF. For the CDR3, the DNA is TGTGCCAGCAGCATTCCAGTAGGGACTGGGGCCAACGTCCTGACTTTC.

The rearrangement joins TRBV6-5 to TRBJ2-1; D might be TRBD2 (7 bases). This CDR3 comprises 13 residues. V was clipped by 8 bases and J by 5 bases, with 13 bases between them. CDR1 is MNHEY, CDR2 SVGAGI, per germline. The CDR3 bases are TGTGCCAGCGGAGGGGGGGGTCACAATGAGCAGTTCTTC. Translated: CASGGGGHNEQFF.

This clonotype was counted ten times or more. CDR3 protein: CASSSTTGKANYGYTF. CDR3 bases: TGTGCCAGCAGCTCGACCACAGGGAAGGCTAACTATGGCTACACCTTC. This rearrangement joins TRBV11-3 to TRBJ1-2, with D tentatively TRBD1 (6 bases). The CDR3 has 16 residues. Per the germline V gene, CDR1 is SGHNT and CDR2 is YENEEA. V was clipped by 4 bases and J by 0 bases, with 15 bases between them.

The chain links TRBV5-1 to TRBJ2-5; D may be TRBD1 (6 bases). Germline CDR1 SGHRS, CDR2 YFSETQ. The V end was cut by 7 bases, the J end by 5 bases, with 21 bases between. The CDR3 sequence is 15 residues long. CDR3 residues: CASGERTANLETQYF. In nucleotides, the CDR3 is TGCGCCAGCGGCGAAAGGACAGCGAATTTGGAGACCCAGTACTTC.

The V call is TRBV12-3 or TRBV12-4, the J call TRBJ1-1; 8 bases are a match to TRBD1. V was clipped by 3 bases and J by 5 bases; unmatched bases: 11. The CDR3 consists of 16 residues. CDR3 in amino acids: CASSFGQGALGTEAFF. The CDR3 coding sequence is TGTGCCAGCAGTTTTGGCCAGGGGGCTCTGGGAACTGAAGCTTTCTTT.

The CDR3 coding sequence is TGTGCCAGCAGCCCTAAGCCACCGGGACAGGGGGCACAGCCCCAGCATTTT. This encodes CASSPKPPGQGAQPQHF. V gene TRBV3-1 combines with J gene TRBJ1-5; TRBD1 matches at 12 bases. The V gene's germline CDR1 is LGHDT and CDR2 YNNKEL (reference sequence). CDR3 size: 17 residues. J gave up 7 bases and V 4 bases, and 11 bases lay outside the gene matches.

This sequence joins TRBV28 and TRBJ2-5; D is uncertain. This CDR3 has 13 residues. V was clipped by 3 bases and J by 2 bases, with 7 bases between them. Germline lookup yields CDR1 MDHEN and CDR2 SYDVKM. The CDR3 reads CASSFRSQETQYF. CDR3 in DNA: TGTGCCAGCAGTTTCAGATCGCAAGAGACCCAGTACTTC.

This clonotype came up a few times. The chain couples TRBV29-1 to TRBJ2-7; 11 nucleotides match TRBD2. Germline V gene lookup returns CDR1 SQVTM and CDR2 ANQGSEA. Trimming removed 4 bases from V and 3 bases from J; junction bases left unmatched: 5. This CDR3 comprises 14 residues. The CDR3 coding sequence is TGCAGCGTTGGCTCTAGCGGGGGGATCTACGAGCAGTACTTC. This translates into CSVGSSGGIYEQYF.

As concerns this clonotype: This may come from a read error, since a much larger clone is one base off. The CDR3 sequence: CSASGGDSYNEQYF. The CDR3 region has the DNA TGCAGTGCTAGCGGGGGGGACTCCTACAATGAGCAGTACTTC. The chain combines TRBV20-1 with TRBJ2-1; 8 positions agree with TRBD2. Near its end, the DNA agrees better with TRBJ2-7, so the J call may be wrong. From germline, CDR1 is DFQATT and CDR2 SNEGSKA (reference sequence). The length of the CDR3 is 14 residues.

Many counts were recorded for this clonotype. The chain recombines TRBV7-8 with TRBJ2-1; TRBD2 matches at 9 bases. This CDR3 contains 15 residues. With 3 bases clipped from V and 6 bases from J, the junction kept 6 bases outside the gene matches. Germline V CDR1 and CDR2: SGHVS, FQNEAQ. In DNA form, the CDR3 reads TGTGCCAGCAGCTTTCGTCTAGCGGGGAGCAATGAGCAGTTCTTC. Translation gives CASSFRLAGSNEQFF.

This chain connects TRBV9 to TRBJ2-1; no clear D gene. The V and J ends lost 0 bases and 6 bases respectively, with 10 bases between them. Germline loops: CDR1 SGDLS, CDR2 YYNGEE. The CDR3 consists of 14 residues. The CDR3 sequence is CASSVGLSSNEQFF. In DNA form, the CDR3 reads TGTGCCAGCAGCGTAGGGCTTAGCTCCAATGAGCAGTTCTTC.

This clonotype was counted a few times. V gene TRBV4-2 combines with J gene TRBJ2-5, with D hard to call. The CDR3 is 14 residues long. V was shortened by 5 bases and J by 4 bases, with 14 bases between the two germline ends. CDR1 and CDR2 from the germline V gene are LGHNA and YNFKEQ. The CDR3 DNA sequence: TGTGCCAGCAGCTTGGGCCCCTCGACAGAGACCCAGTACTTC. Translation gives CASSLGPSTETQYF.

The genes are TRBV28 and TRBJ2-7; D remains unclear. Germline V gene data show CDR1 as MDHEN and CDR2 as SYDVKM. V lost 6 bases to trimming and J lost 2 bases, with 11 bases between them. The CDR3 consists of 13 residues. CDR3 residues: CASSLRSPYEQYF. The CDR3 nucleotides are TGTGCCAGCAGCCTGAGGAGTCCCTACGAGCAGTACTTC.

The chain employs TRBV2 and TRBJ2-4; 12 bases map to TRBD1. Germline assignment: CDR1 SNHLY and CDR2 FYNNEI. The V gene end was trimmed by 7 bases and the J gene end by 1 base; junction bases not matched to a gene: 2. This CDR3 region has 15 residues. The CDR3, as DNA: TGTGCCAGCACGGGACAGGGGGCGGCCAAAAACATTCAGTACTTC. Its protein product is CASTGQGAAKNIQYF. The complete variable domain, with remaining parts taken from reference TRBV2 and TRBJ2-4, reads EPEVTQTPSHQVTQMGQEVILRCVPISNHLYFYWYRQILGQKVEFLVSFYNNEISEKSEIFDDQFSVERPDGSNFTLKIRSTKLEDSAMYFCASTGQGAAKNIQYFGAGTRLSVL.

The rearrangement uses TRBV5-4 and TRBJ2-1; TRBD1 matches 9 bases. V shed 3 bases and J 2 bases; nucleotides not matched to a gene: 6. The germline CDR1 and CDR2 sequences are SGHNT and YYREEE (reference sequence). The CDR3 has 16 amino acids. The CDR3 DNA is TGTGCCAGCAGCTCCGGGACAGGGTCTACCTACAATGAGCAGTTCTTC. Amino acid sequence: CASSSGTGSTYNEQFF.